Presented here are 19 T cell receptor beta chains from one specimen sequenced in a study of early T cells in non-severe SARS-CoV-2 infection. Via MiXCR, TCRdb re-called the 5' RACE reads, giving one row per CDR3 protein. Of roughly 43,000 distinct CDR3 sequences listed, approximately 5.1% are singletons. The source was whole blood, collected at baseline. These TCRs come from an adult who was a healthcare worker with PCR-confirmed SARS-CoV-2 infection or an uninfected control (not recorded which).

This clonotype came up many times. The chain uses TRBV28 and TRBJ2-6; 9 bases line up with TRBD2. CDR3 length: 16 residues. Unmatched junction bases numbered 5, after V lost 6 bases and J lost 2 bases. Germline CDR1 is MDHEN and CDR2 is SYDVKM. The CDR3 nucleotides read TGTGCCAGCAGAAGTAGCGGGAGCCCTGGGGCCAACGTCCTGACTTTC. Its translation is CASRSSGSPGANVLTF.

The V gene is TRBV12-3 or TRBV12-4, the J gene TRBJ1-2; D ambiguous. The V end was cut by 1 base, the J end by 8 bases, with 14 bases between. The CDR3 loop spans 14 amino acids. This CDR3 is CASSLGVTSSGYTF. CDR3 DNA: TGTGCCAGCAGTTTAGGGGTAACCTCAAGCGGCTACACCTTC.

In its sample, this clonotype was seen many times. The V gene is TRBV7-2, the J gene TRBJ2-7; 11 bases match TRBD2. The CDR3 is made up of 15 amino acids. V was pared by 3 bases and J by 5 bases, with 6 bases of the junction left unmatched. CDR1 is SGHTA and CDR2 is FQGNSA in the germline V gene. The DNA for the CDR3 is TGTGCCAGCAGCTTTTTAGCGGGAGGGAATAACGAGCAGTACTTC. Translating gives CASSFLAGGNNEQYF. Based on the CDR3 plus reference TRBV7-2 and TRBJ2-7, the full variable domain is GAGVSQSPSNKVTEKGKDVELRCDPISGHTALYWYRQSLGQGLEFLIYFQGNSAPDKSGLPSDRFSAERTGGSVSTLTIQRTQQEDSAVYLCASSFLAGGNNEQYFGPGTRLTVT.

This clonotype has a count of ten or more. V usage is TRBV5-5 and J usage is TRBJ2-7, with 9 bases that match TRBD1. V trimming: 4 bases; J trimming: 6 bases; junction bases outside the gene matches: 8. CDR1 and CDR2 from the germline V gene are SGHKS and YYEKEE (reference sequence). The CDR3 loop spans 14 amino acids. CDR3 amino acids: CASSPYRQGGEQYF. The CDR3 nucleotides read TGTGCCAGCAGCCCCTACCGACAGGGGGGCGAGCAGTACTTC.

This clonotype was observed many times. The chain couples TRBV29-1 to TRBJ2-1; no clear D. Germline V lookup: CDR1 SQVTM, CDR2 ANQGSEA. Trimming cost V 0 bases and J 6 bases, with 9 bases left between them. This CDR3 is built from 13 residues. DNA for the CDR3: TGCAGCGTTGAAGAGTGGCGTTCCAATGAGCAGTTCTTC. Amino acids: CSVEEWRSNEQFF.

In this sample, this clonotype turned up a few times. V is TRBV21-1 and J is TRBJ2-3; the table's D call of TRBD1 was not tested on the DNA. TRBV21-1 is shown as a pseudogene. The CDR3 length is 16 residues. CDR3 sequence reads: CASSARTGFRTDTQYF. Here the CDR3 DNA reads TGTGCCAGCAGCGCCCGGACAGGGTTTCGCACAGATACGCAGTATTTT.

The chain combines TRBV29-1 with TRBJ2-3, with 8 bases identical to TRBD2. The CDR3 sequence is 14 residues long. The V segment lost 3 bases and the J segment 6 bases; nucleotides outside the gene matches: 8. From germline, CDR1 is SQVTM and CDR2 ANQGSEA. The CDR3 nucleotides read TGCAGCGTTGACCGGGAGGGGCTTTCTGATACGCAGTATTTT. Its protein is CSVDREGLSDTQYF.

This clonotype was counted ten times or more. The rearrangement joins TRBV13 to TRBJ1-6; D perhaps matches TRBD1 (6 bases). The CDR3 length is 17 residues. Looked up from germline, CDR1 is PRHDT and CDR2 is FYEKMQ (reference sequence). V dropped 3 bases and J dropped 8 bases, with 20 bases sitting between them. The CDR3 bases are TGTGCCAGCAGCTTGGGACAATCGGGGTGGTTGGATTCACCCCTCCACTTT. As protein: CASSLGQSGWLDSPLHF.

This clonotype showed up just a few times. J is TRBJ2-1 and V is TRBV28; 11 bases map to TRBD2. The germline gives CDR1 MDHEN, CDR2 SYDVKM. The CDR3 length is 16 residues. V shed 5 bases and J 0 bases; nucleotides not matched to a gene: 3. The DNA for the CDR3 is TGTGCCAGCAGTCGACTAGCGGGGAGCTCCTACAATGAGCAGTTCTTC. It encodes CASSRLAGSSYNEQFF.

This clonotype was counted at least ten times. This chain links TRBV12-3 or TRBV12-4 with TRBJ2-7, with D possibly TRBD1 on 6 matching bases. The germline V and J ends were trimmed by 9 bases and 3 bases, with 18 bases remaining between them. The CDR3 spans 14 residues. The CDR3 loop reads CASTWAGVRYEQYF. The CDR3 DNA follows: TGTGCCAGTACCTGGGCAGGGGTCCGCTACGAGCAGTACTTC.

This clonotype was found a few times. The genes are TRBV7-9 and TRBJ2-7; TRBD2 matches 8 bases. The CDR3 consists of 14 residues. V was clipped by 4 bases and J by 3 bases; unmatched bases: 5. Germline lookup yields CDR1 SEHNR and CDR2 FQNEAQ (reference sequence). CDR3 in DNA: TGTGCCAGCAGCTCGGGACTAGAGTTCTACGAGCAGTACTTC. Amino acids: CASSSGLEFYEQYF.

This clonotype was seen many times. The chain couples TRBV2 to TRBJ2-1, with a possible D match to TRBD1 (5 bases). The V end was cut by 6 bases, the J end by 0 bases, with 9 bases between. The V gene's germline CDR1 is SNHLY and CDR2 FYNNEI. The CDR3 has 14 residues. The CDR3 nucleotides are TGTGCCAGCAGCGTCAGGGCCTCCTACAATGAGCAGTTCTTC. This sequence encodes CASSVRASYNEQFF.

This clonotype was recorded at least ten times. V and J are TRBV20-1 and TRBJ2-1, with D perhaps TRBD1 (5 bases). The germline CDR1 and CDR2 sequences are DFQATT and SNEGSKA (reference sequence). The CDR3 covers 16 residues. V shed 6 bases and J shed 4 bases, with 22 bases lying between them. The CDR3 loop reads CSARDRKSRQYNEQFF. CDR3 in DNA: TGCAGTGCCCGAGATCGTAAATCGCGACAGTACAATGAGCAGTTCTTC.

The rearrangement links TRBV20-1 to TRBJ2-7; D is unresolved. This CDR3 region has 12 residues. From germline, CDR1 is DFQATT and CDR2 SNEGSKA (reference sequence). Trimming stripped 4 bases from V and 3 bases from J, with 10 bases between. The CDR3 DNA follows: TGCAGTGCTAATTCTAGAAACTACGAGCAGTACTTC. It encodes CSANSRNYEQYF.

In this sample, this clonotype turned up a few times. V is TRBV29-1 and J is TRBJ1-3, with D hard to call. The CDR3 totals 14 residues. Germline assignment: CDR1 SQVTM and CDR2 ANQGSEA. With 7 bases removed from V and 0 bases from J, the gap between germline ends came to 13 bases. The CDR3 DNA reads TGCAGCGCGGGCCATGGGAACTCTGGAAACACCATATATTTT. This encodes CSAGHGNSGNTIYF.

The sample holds a few counts of this clonotype. The V and J genes are TRBV11-2 and TRBJ1-2; 7 positions match TRBD1. CDR1 SGHAT and CDR2 FQNNGV come from the germline V gene. CDR3 size: 13 residues. V shed 4 bases and J 4 bases; nucleotides not matched to a gene: 3. The CDR3, as DNA: TGTGCCAGCAGCTCAGGACAGGTCTATGGCTACACCTTC. It translates to CASSSGQVYGYTF.

This chain connects TRBV19 to TRBJ1-1; the D gene is possibly TRBD1 (5 bases). The CDR3 spans 13 residues. Trimming pared 4 bases from V and 5 bases from J, leaving 11 bases between. Germline V gene sequence: CDR1 LNHDA, CDR2 SQIVND (reference sequence). The CDR3 DNA reads as TGTGCCAGTAGTACGTCGGGGGAGACTGAAGCTTTCTTT. Encoded protein: CASSTSGETEAFF.

This clonotype was counted many times. The gene calls are TRBV28 and TRBJ2-7; D is unclear. Looked up from germline, CDR1 is MDHEN and CDR2 is SYDVKM. This CDR3 contains 11 residues. The V end was cut by 3 bases, the J end by 4 bases, with 4 bases between. The CDR3 sequence: CASSLNYEQYF. The CDR3 nucleotides read TGTGCCAGCAGTTTGAATTACGAGCAGTACTTC. The variable domain in full, completed from reference TRBV28 and TRBJ2-7, reads DVKVTQSSRYLVKRTGEKVFLECVQDMDHENMFWYRQDPGLGLRLIYFSYDVKMKEKGDIPEGYSVSREKKERFSLILESASTNQTSMYLCASSLNYEQYFGPGTRLTVT.

This clonotype was observed many times. The J gene is TRBJ2-1, the V gene TRBV5-4; D not certain. CDR1 and CDR2 from the germline V gene are SGHNT and YYREEE (reference sequence). V dropped 4 bases and J dropped 1 base, with 9 bases sitting between them. The CDR3 covers 14 residues. CDR3 bases: TGTGCCAGCAGCCCCGAGGTGTCCTACAATGAGCAGTTCTTC. It yields the protein CASSPEVSYNEQFF.